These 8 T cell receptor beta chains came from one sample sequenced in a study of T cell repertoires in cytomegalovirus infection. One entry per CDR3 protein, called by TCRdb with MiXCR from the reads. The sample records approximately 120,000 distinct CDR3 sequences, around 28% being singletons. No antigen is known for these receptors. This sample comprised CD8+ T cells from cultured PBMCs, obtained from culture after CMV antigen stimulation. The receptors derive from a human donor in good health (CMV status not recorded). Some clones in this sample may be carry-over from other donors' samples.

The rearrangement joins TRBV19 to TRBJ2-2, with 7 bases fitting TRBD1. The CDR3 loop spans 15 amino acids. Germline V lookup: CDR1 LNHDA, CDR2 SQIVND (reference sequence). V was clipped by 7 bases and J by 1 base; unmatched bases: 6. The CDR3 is CASTRQGLNTGELFF. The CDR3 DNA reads TGTGCCAGTACACGACAGGGATTGAACACCGGGGAGCTGTTTTTT.

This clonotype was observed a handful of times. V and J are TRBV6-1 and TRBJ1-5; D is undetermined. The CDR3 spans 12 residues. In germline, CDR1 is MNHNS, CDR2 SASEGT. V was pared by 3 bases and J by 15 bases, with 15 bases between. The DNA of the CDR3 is TGTGCCAGCAGTGAGCACCTGGGTGTAGGGCATTTT. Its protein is CASSEHLGVGHF.

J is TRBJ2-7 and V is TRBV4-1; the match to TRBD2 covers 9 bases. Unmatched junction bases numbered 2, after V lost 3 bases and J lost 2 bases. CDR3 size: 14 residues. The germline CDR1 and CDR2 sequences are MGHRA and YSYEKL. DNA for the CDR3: TGCGCCAGCAGCCATCGCGGGGGGGCCTACGAGCAGTACTTC. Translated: CASSHRGGAYEQYF.

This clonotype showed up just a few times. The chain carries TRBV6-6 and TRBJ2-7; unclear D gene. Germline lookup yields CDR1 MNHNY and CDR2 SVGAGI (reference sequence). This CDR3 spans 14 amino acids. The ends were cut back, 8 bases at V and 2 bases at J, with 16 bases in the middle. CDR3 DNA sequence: TGTGCCAGCGGACCCCGTTTAGCCCCCTACGAGCAGTACTTC. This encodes CASGPRLAPYEQYF.

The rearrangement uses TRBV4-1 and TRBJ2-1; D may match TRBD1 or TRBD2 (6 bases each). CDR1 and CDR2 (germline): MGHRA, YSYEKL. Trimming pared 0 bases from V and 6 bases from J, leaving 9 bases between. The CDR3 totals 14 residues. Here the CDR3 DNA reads TGCGCCAGCAGCCAAGATGGAGGGGGCAATGAGCAGTTCTTC. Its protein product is CASSQDGGGNEQFF.

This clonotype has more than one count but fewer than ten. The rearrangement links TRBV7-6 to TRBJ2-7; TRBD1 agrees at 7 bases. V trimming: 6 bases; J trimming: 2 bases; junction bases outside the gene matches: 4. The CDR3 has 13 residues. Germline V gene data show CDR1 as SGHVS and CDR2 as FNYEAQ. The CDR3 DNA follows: TGTGCCAGCAGTACGGGACAGCCCTACGAGCAGTACTTC. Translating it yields CASSTGQPYEQYF.

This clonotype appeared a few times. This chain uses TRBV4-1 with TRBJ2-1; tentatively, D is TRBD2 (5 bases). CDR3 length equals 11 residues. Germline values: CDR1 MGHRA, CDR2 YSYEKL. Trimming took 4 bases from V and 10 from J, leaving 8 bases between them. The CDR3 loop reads CASSRRGEQFF. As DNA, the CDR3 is TGCGCCAGCAGCCGGCGAGGGGAGCAGTTCTTC.

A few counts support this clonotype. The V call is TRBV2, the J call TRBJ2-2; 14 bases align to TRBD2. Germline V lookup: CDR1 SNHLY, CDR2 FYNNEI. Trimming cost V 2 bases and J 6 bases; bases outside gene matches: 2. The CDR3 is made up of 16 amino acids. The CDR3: CASSEWTSGGSGELFF. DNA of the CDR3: TGTGCCAGCAGTGAATGGACTAGCGGGGGGTCCGGGGAGCTGTTTTTT.